This T cell receptor (beta chain) was sequenced in a study of vaccination and CD4 T cells after COVID-19. Treatment reported: roughly 11-day PBMC culture with coronavirus spike peptide pools or control peptides (ViraFEST assay). Oncomine TCR Beta short-read sequencing was applied to DNA from cultured CD4+ T cells. One entry per CDR3 protein, called by TCRdb with MiXCR from the PCR reads. The repertoire consists of under 30,000 distinct CDR3 sequences, with approximately 40% occurring once and the leading ten covering approximately 7.9%. Germline V gives CDR1 MNHNS, CDR2 SASEGT. The trim removed 10 bases at V and 5 bases at J, leaving 9 bases unmatched. The CDR3 spans 14 residues. This clonotype was detected a few times. What it binds is not known.

The source of this sequence is a human donor who had recovered from COVID-19. The sample was CD4+ T cells from blood, cultured in vitro. The chain has TRBV6-1 and TRBJ1-5; TRBD1 agrees at 9 bases. In DNA, the CDR3 is TGTGCCACTAGATCAACAGGGGGCTATCAGCCCCAGCATTTT. Translation gives CATRSTGGYQPQHF.